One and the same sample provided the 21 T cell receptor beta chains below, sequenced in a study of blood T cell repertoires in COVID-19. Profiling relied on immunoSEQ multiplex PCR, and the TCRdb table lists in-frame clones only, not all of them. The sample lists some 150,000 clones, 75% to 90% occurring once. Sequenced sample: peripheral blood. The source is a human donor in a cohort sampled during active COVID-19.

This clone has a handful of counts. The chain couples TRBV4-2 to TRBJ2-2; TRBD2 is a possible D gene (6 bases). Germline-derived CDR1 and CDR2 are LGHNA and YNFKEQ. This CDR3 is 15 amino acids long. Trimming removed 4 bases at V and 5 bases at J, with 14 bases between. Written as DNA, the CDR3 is TGTGCCAGCAGCCGAACCGGGACTGAAACCGGGGAGCTGTTTTTT. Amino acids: CASSRTGTETGELFF.

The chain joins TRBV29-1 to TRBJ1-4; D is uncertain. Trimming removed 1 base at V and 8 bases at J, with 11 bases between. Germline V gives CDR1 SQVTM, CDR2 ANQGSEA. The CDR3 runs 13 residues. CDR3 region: CSVEGDVGEKLFF. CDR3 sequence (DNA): TGCAGCGTTGAAGGCGACGTGGGCGAAAAACTGTTTTTT.

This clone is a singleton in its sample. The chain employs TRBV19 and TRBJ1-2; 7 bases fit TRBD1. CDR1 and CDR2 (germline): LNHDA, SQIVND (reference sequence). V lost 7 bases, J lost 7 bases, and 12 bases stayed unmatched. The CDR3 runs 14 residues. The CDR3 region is CASTPVTGPSGYTF. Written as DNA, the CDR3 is TGTGCCAGTACCCCGGTGACAGGGCCTAGTGGCTACACCTTC.

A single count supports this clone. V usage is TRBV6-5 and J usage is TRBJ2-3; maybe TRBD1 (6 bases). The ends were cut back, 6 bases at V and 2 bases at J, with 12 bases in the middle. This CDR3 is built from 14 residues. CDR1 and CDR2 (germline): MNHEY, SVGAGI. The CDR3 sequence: CASRRGQITDTQYF. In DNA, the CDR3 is TGTGCCAGCAGAAGGGGACAAATCACAGATACGCAGTATTTT.

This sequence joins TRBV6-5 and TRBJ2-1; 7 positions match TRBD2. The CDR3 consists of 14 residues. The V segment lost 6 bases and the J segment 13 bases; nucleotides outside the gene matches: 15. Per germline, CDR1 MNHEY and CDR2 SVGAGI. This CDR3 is CASRFRGGDTFQFF. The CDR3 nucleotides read TGTGCCAGCAGGTTTAGGGGAGGGGATACTTTTCAGTTCTTC.

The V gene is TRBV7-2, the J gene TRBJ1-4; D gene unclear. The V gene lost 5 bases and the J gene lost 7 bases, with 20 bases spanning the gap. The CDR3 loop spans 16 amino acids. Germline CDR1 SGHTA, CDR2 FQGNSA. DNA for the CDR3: TGTGCCAGCAGCAGAGAATCCCTAAGTCTAGGTGAAAAACTGTTTTTT. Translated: CASSRESLSLGEKLFF. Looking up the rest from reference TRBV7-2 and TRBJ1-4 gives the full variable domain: GAGVSQSPSNKVTEKGKDVELRCDPISGHTALYWYRQSLGQGLEFLIYFQGNSAPDKSGLPSDRFSAERTGGSVSTLTIQRTQQEDSAVYLCASSRESLSLGEKLFFGSGTQLSVL.

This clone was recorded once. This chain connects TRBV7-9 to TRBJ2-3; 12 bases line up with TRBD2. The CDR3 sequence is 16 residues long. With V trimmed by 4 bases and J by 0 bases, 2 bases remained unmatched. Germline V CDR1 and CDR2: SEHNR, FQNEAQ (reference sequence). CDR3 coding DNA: TGTGCCAGCAGCTCCCTAGCGGGAGGGAGCACAGATACGCAGTATTTT. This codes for CASSSLAGGSTDTQYF. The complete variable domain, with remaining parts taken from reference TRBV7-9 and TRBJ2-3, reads DTGVSQNPRHKITKRGQNVTFRCDPISEHNRLYWYRQTLGQGPEFLTYFQNEAQLEKSRLLSDRFSAERPKGSFSTLEIQRTEQGDSAMYLCASSSLAGGSTDTQYFGPGTRLTVL.

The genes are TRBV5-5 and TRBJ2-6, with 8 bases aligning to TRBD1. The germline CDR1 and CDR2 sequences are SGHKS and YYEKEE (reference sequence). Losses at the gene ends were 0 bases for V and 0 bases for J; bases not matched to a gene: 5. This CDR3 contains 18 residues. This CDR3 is CASSLAGQGYSGANVLTF. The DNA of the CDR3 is TGTGCCAGCAGCTTGGCTGGACAGGGATACTCTGGGGCCAACGTCCTGACTTTC.

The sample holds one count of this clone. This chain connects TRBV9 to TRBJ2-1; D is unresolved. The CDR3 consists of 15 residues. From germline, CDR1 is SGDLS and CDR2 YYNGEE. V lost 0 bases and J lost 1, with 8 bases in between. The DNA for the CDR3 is TGTGCCAGCAGCGTAGCCCCCGGGTCCTACAATGAGCAGTTCTTC. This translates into CASSVAPGSYNEQFF.

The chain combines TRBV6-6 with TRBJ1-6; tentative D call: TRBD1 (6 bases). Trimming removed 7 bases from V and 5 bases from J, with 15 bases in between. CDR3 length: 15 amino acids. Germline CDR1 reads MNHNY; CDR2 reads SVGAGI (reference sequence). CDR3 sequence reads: CASNPRAGDNSPLHF. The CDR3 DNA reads TGTGCCAGCAACCCACGGGCAGGGGATAATTCACCCCTCCACTTT.

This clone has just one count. The CDR3: CASSLVGTGMYEQYF. Written as DNA, the CDR3 is TGTGCCAGCAGCTTAGTGGGGACAGGAATGTACGAGCAGTACTTC. The chain uses TRBV11-2 and TRBJ2-7; 8 bases map to TRBD1. The V gene's germline CDR1 is SGHAT and CDR2 FQNNGV. This CDR3 spans 15 amino acids. Trimming removed 1 base from V and 4 bases from J; junction bases left unmatched: 6.

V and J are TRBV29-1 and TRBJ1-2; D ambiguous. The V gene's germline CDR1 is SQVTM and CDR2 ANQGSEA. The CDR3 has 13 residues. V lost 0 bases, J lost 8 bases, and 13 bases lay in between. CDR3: CSVEDQTGRGYTF. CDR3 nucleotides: TGCAGCGTTGAAGACCAGACGGGAAGGGGCTACACCTTC.

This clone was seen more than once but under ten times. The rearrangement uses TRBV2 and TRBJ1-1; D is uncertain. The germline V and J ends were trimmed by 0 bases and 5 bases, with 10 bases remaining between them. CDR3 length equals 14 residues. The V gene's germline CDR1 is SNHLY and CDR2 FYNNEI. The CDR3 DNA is TGTGCCAGCAGTGAAGCGGTAGGAGGGACTGAAGCTTTCTTT. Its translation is CASSEAVGGTEAFF.

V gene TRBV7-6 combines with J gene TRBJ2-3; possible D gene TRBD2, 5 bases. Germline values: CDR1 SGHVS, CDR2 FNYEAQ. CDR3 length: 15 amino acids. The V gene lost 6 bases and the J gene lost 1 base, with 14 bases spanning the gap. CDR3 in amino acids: CASSGRGSGTDTQYF. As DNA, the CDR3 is TGTGCCAGCAGTGGGAGAGGCAGCGGCACAGATACGCAGTATTTT.

The CDR3 sequence: CASIRDRGQGTEAFF. The CDR3 DNA reads as TGTGCCAGCATTAGAGACAGGGGGCAGGGCACTGAAGCTTTCTTT. This rearrangement joins TRBV2 to TRBJ1-1; 10 bases align to TRBD1. Germline V gives CDR1 SNHLY, CDR2 FYNNEI. This CDR3 spans 15 amino acids. Germline trimming cut 7 bases from V and 4 bases from J; bases unmatched to any gene: 9.

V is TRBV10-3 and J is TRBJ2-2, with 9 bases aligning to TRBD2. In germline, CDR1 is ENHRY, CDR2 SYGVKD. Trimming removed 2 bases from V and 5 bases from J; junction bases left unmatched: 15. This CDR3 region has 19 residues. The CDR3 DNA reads TGTGCCATCAGTGAGGGTAGGACTAGCGCAACTTCGGGAACCGGGGAGCTGTTTTTT. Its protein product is CAISEGRTSATSGTGELFF.

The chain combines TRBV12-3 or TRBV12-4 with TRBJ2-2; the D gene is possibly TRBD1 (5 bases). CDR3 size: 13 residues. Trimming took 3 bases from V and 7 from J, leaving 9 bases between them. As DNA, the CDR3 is TGTGCCAGCAGTTTTCAAGGGGTCGGGGAGCTGTTTTTT. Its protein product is CASSFQGVGELFF.

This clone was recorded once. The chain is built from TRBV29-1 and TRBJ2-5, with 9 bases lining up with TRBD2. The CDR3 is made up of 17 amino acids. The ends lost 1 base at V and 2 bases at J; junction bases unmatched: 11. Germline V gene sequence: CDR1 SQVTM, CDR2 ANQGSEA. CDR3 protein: CSVEGISGGRMQETQYF. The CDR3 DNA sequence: TGCAGCGTTGAAGGGATTAGCGGGGGAAGAATGCAAGAGACCCAGTACTTC. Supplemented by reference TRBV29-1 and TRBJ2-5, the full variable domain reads SAVISQKPSRDICQRGTSLTIQCQVDSQVTMMFWYRQQPGQSLTLIATANQGSEATYESGFVIDKFPISRPNLTFSTLTVSNMSPEDSSIYLCSVEGISGGRMQETQYFGPGTRLLVL.

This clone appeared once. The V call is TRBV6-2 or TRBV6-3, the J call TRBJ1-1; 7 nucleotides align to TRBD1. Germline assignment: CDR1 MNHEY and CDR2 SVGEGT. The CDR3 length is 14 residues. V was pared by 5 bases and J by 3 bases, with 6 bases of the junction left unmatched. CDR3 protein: CASSTDRVDTEAFF. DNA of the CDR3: TGTGCCAGCAGTACCGACAGGGTCGACACTGAAGCTTTCTTT.

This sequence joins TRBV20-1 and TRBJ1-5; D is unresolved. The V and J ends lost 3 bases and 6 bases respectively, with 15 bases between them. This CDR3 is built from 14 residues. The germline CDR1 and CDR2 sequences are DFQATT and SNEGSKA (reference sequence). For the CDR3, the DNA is TGCAGTGCTAGTATGAGTGAGGGCGTTCAGCCCCAGCATTTT. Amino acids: CSASMSEGVQPQHF.

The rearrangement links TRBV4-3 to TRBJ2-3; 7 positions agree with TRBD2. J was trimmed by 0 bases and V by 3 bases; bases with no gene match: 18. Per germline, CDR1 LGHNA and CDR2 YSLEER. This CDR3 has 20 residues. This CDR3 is CASSQDLPGGAGLSTDTQYF. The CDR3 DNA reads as TGCGCCAGCAGCCAGGACCTCCCGGGAGGAGCGGGCCTTAGCACAGATACGCAGTATTTT.